These T cell receptor beta chains were read from a single sample in a study of naive and memory T cell subsets. One entry per CDR3 protein, called by TCRdb with MiXCR from the UMI-ligation and nested PCR reads. Found here are 35,000 to 40,000 distinct CDR3 sequences, about 11% of them singletons; the top ten hold about 4.2%. The sample consisted of skin, taken from a tuberculin skin test site. The receptor source for this set is an adult in good health. CDR3s include the opening cysteine and the closing phenylalanine or tryptophan. A D gene is named only where the DNA matches it firmly. For some rows the clone size is stated as once, few or many, or as a class when expanded; others skip it.

D gene,clone size,V gene,J gene,CDR3 DNA,CDR3 protein
.,.,TRBV5-4,TRBJ1-6,TGTGCCAGCAGCTTACAGGGTCTCTATAATTCACCCCTCCACTTT,CASSLQGLYNSPLHF
.,.,TRBV5-1,TRBJ1-1,TGCGCCAGCAGCTTGACACAGGGTGAAGCTTTCTTT,CASSLTQGEAFF
.,many,TRBV5-1,TRBJ2-5,TGCGCCAGCAGCTTGGTGGGCCAGCTGGAGACCCAGTACTTC,CASSLVGQLETQYF
.,.,TRBV5-1,TRBJ2-1,TGCGCCAGCCGCCAGTTAAGCGGGACAGACAATGAGCAGTTCTTC,CASRQLSGTDNEQFF
TRBD1,many,TRBV28,TRBJ2-7,TGTGCCAGCGGGCTTGAAGGGGGCGGCGAGCAGTACTTC,CASGLEGGGEQYF
.,.,TRBV20-1,TRBJ2-7,TGCAGTGCCATTCACGTAGGAGGGGGCCACGAGCAGTACTTC,CSAIHVGGGHEQYF
.,.,TRBV5-8,TRBJ1-2,TGTGCCAGCAGCTTGTTTCCCGGTCTGTATGGCTACACCTTC,CASSLFPGLYGYTF
TRBD2,many,TRBV7-2,TRBJ2-4,TGTGCCAGCAGCTTCTTAACGGCCAAGCGGGAGATTAAAAACATTCAGTACTTC,CASSFLTAKREIKNIQYF
TRBD1,many,TRBV24-1,TRBJ1-5,TGTGCCACCAGTGGGAGGGACAGGGTTCAGCCCCAGCATTTT,CATSGRDRVQPQHF
.,many,TRBV6-5,TRBJ2-5,TGTGCCAGCAAACGGCCGGATGGTAGGGAGACCCAGTACTTC,CASKRPDGRETQYF
.,.,TRBV6-2/TRBV6-3,TRBJ1-2,TGTGCCAGCAGTTACCCCGGCAGGGATAGGAATGGCTACACCTTC,CASSYPGRDRNGYTF
.,.,TRBV12-3/TRBV12-4,TRBJ2-7,TGTGCCAGCGCTGTATCCTACGAGCAGTACTTC,CASAVSYEQYF
.,.,TRBV6-5,TRBJ1-2,TGTGCCACGGTGCGGGGGCAGTTTAAGGAAGGGGGCTACACCTTC,CATVRGQFKEGGYTF
TRBD2,.,TRBV5-1,TRBJ2-3,TGCGCCAGCAGCTTGGGGCCTAGCGGGAGATTGGATACGCAGTATTTT,CASSLGPSGRLDTQYF
.,many,TRBV18,TRBJ1-5,TGTGCCAGCTCACTACACAGGCTACGCAATCAGCCCCAGCATTTT,CASSLHRLRNQPQHF
.,many,TRBV2,TRBJ2-2,TGTGCCAGCAGTGAAAGCCCTAGGGCCGGGGAGCTGTTTTTT,CASSESPRAGELFF
.,many,TRBV5-1,TRBJ2-3,TGCGCCAGCAGCTTGGGGAGCACAGATACGCAGTATTTT,CASSLGSTDTQYF
.,few,TRBV29-1,TRBJ1-2,TGCAGCGTTGAATCTTCAGGAGGCGGCTACACCTTC,CSVESSGGGYTF
TRBD2,.,TRBV2,TRBJ2-3,TGTGCCAGCAGTGAAAGCCCTAGCGGGGGGACAGATACGCAGTATTTT,CASSESPSGGTDTQYF